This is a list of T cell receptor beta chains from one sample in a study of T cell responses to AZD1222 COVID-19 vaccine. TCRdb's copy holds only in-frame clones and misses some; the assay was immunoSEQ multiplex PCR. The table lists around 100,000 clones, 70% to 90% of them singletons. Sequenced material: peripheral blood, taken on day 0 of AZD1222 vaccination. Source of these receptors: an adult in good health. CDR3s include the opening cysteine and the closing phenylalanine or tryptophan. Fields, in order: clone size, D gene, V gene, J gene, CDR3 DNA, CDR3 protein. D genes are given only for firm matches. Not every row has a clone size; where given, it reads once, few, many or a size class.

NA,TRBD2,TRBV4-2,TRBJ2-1,TGTGCCAGCAGCCCTTACATTGTCAGCGGGAACTACAATGAGCAGTTCTTC,CASSPYIVSGNYNEQFF
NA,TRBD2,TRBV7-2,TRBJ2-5,TGTGCCAGCAGCTTAGGGGTTAGCGGGAGATCTGAGACCCAGTACTTC,CASSLGVSGRSETQYF
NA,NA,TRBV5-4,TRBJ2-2,TGTGCCAGCAGCTTGGGGGGCACCGGGGAGCTGTTTTTT,CASSLGGTGELFF
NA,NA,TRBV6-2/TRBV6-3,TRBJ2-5,TGTGCCAGCAGCTTAGGAGAGACCCAGTACTTC,CASSLGETQYF
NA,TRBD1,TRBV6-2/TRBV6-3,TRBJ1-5,TGTGCCAGCAGTCCCGGACAGGGGAGAAGGGATCAGCCCCAGCATTTT,CASSPGQGRRDQPQHF
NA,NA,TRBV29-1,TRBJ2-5,TGCAGCGTGGCTACAGGGTACCAAGAGACCCAGTACTTC,CSVATGYQETQYF
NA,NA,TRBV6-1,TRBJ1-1,TGTGCCAGCAGTGCCGGCAGTGGGCACCGCGGGAACACTGAAGCTTTCTTT,CASSAGSGHRGNTEAFF
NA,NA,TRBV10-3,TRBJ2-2,TGTGCCATCAGCACAGACACCGGGGAGCTGTTTTTT,CAISTDTGELFF
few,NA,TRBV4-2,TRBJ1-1,TGTGCCAGCAGCCAAGCCCCCGATGGCGGGAACACTGAAGCTTTCTTT,CASSQAPDGGNTEAFF
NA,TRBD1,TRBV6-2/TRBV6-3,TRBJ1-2,TGTGCCAGCAGTTACCATACAGGGGATGGCTACACCTTC,CASSYHTGDGYTF
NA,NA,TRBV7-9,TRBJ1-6,TGTGCCAGCAGCCCCCAGGGTTATAATTCACCCCTCCACTTT,CASSPQGYNSPLHF
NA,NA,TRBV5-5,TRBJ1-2,TGTGCCAGCAGCGTGCCAGGGGTTAACTATGGCTACACCTTC,CASSVPGVNYGYTF
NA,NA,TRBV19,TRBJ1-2,TGTGCCAGTAGGTTCTCATGGGCGGAGGGCTACACCTTC,CASRFSWAEGYTF
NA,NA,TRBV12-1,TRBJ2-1,TGTGCCAGGATCCGGGACCGAGGACGTTACAATGAGCAGTTCTTC,CARIRDRGRYNEQFF
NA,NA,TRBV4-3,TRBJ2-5,TGCGCCAGCAGCCAAGAGACAGGCCCTCGAGAGACCCAGTACTTC,CASSQETGPRETQYF
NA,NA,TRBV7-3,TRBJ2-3,TGTGCCAGCAGCTTAAGGGGAGGGAGACAGGCAGATACGCAGTATTTT,CASSLRGGRQADTQYF
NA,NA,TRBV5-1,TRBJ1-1,TGCGCCAGCAGCCAGGGGCGGATTAAGAACACTGAAGCTTTCTTT,CASSQGRIKNTEAFF
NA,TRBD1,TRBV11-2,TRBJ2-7,TGTGCCAGCAGCTTAGGTTGGGGACAGGGGAGCTCCTACGAGCAGTACTTC,CASSLGWGQGSSYEQYF
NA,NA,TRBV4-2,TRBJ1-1,TGTGCCAGCAGCTCCGCGAAGGTGGACACTGAAGCTTTCTTT,CASSSAKVDTEAFF
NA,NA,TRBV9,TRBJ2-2,TGTGCCAGCTCGTCCGCGAACACCGGGGAGCTGTTTTTT,CASSSANTGELFF
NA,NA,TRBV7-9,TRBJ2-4,TGTGCCAGCAGCTTAGCGGGGGCCAAAAACATTCAGTACTTC,CASSLAGAKNIQYF
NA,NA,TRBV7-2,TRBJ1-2,TGTGCCAGCAGCTTAGGTTTTAGGCAGGGTCCCTATGGCTACACCTTC,CASSLGFRQGPYGYTF
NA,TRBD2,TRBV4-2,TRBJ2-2,TGTGCCAGCAGCCAAGACCTAGCGGGAGAGACCGGGGAGCTGTTTTTT,CASSQDLAGETGELFF
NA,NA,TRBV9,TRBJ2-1,TGTGCCAGCAGCGTAGCTAATGCGGGTCATAAGTTCTTC,CASSVANAGHKFF
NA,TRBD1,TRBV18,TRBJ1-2,TGTGCCAGCTCACCGGACAGGGAAAATGGCTACACCTTC,CASSPDRENGYTF
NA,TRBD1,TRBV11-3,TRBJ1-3,TGTGCCAGCAGCTCACATACCAACCAGGGGGTGAATGGAAACACCATATATTTT,CASSSHTNQGVNGNTIYF
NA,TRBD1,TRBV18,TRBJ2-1,TGTGCCAGCTCACCATGGCGGGACAGGGAGAGAAATGAGCAGTTCTTC,CASSPWRDRERNEQFF
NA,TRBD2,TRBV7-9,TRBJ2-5,TGTGCCAGCAGCCGGGCGGCTAGCGGGTCCGAGACCCAGTACTTC,CASSRAASGSETQYF
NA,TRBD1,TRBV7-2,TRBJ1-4,TGTGCCAGCACCTTACAGGGGTACAATGAAAAACTGTTTTTT,CASTLQGYNEKLFF
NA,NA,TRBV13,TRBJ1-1,TGTGCCAGCAGCTTAAACAGGGACACTGAAGCTTTCTTT,CASSLNRDTEAFF
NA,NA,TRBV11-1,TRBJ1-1,TGTGCCAGCAGCCCCCGTCTTTTAGGAGGCACTGAAGCTTTCTTT,CASSPRLLGGTEAFF
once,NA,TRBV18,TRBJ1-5,TGTGCCAGCACAGGGAACGGCAATCAGCCCCAGCATTTT,CASTGNGNQPQHF
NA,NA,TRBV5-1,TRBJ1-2,TGCGCCAGCAGCTCAGGACTCGAAAGTCCTACATATGGCTACACCTTC,CASSSGLESPTYGYTF
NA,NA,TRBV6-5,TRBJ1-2,TGTGCCAGCAACCACAGGGACTATGGCTACACCTTC,CASNHRDYGYTF
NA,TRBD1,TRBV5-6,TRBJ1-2,TGTGCCAGCAGCCTGACAGGGCCAGGGTACACCTTC,CASSLTGPGYTF
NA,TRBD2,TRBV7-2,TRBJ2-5,TGTGCCAGCAGCCGTGGAACGGGGGGAGAGACCCAGTACTTC,CASSRGTGGETQYF
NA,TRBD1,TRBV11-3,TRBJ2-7,TGTGCCAGCAGCCCAGGACAGGGGATTTCCTACGAGCAGTACTTC,CASSPGQGISYEQYF
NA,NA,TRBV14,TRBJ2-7,TGTGCCAGCAGCCAAGCTTCCAGGGGGACTCCGTCGTCCTTC,CASSQASRGTPSSF
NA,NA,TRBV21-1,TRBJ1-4,TGTGCCAGCCTCCACGGGGACAGGGACGAAAAACTGTTTTTT,CASLHGDRDEKLFF
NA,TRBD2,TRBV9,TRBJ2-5,TGTGCCAGCAGCCCTCCGGGGACTAGCGGGATGGGGACCCAGTACTTC,CASSPPGTSGMGTQYF
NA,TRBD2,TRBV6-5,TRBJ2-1,TGTGCCAGCAGTCTTGACGGACTAGTCACCAATGAGCAGTTCTTC,CASSLDGLVTNEQFF
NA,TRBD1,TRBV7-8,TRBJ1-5,TGTGCCAGCAGCCTGAATCAGGGGGCAGGTCAGCCCCAGCATTTT,CASSLNQGAGQPQHF
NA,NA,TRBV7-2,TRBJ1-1,TGTGCCAGCAGCTACAAGTCTGGGGCGCCTGCTGAAGCTTTCTTT,CASSYKSGAPAEAFF
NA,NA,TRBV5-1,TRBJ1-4,TGTGCCAGCAGCCTCCGGTCCTCTAATGAAAAACTGTTTTTT,CASSLRSSNEKLFF
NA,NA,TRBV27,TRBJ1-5,TGTGCTAGCAGTAGGGCAGGGGGCAATCAGCCCCAGCATTTT,CASSRAGGNQPQHF
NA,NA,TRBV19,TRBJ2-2,TGTGCCAGTAGTTATCAGTTAAACACCGGGGAGCTGTTTTTT,CASSYQLNTGELFF
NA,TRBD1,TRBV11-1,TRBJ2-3,TGTGCCAGCAGCTTAGGTTGGGGACAGAACACAGATACGCAGTATTTT,CASSLGWGQNTDTQYF
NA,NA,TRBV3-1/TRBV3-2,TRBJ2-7,TGTGCCAGCAGCCTCTCCGCGGGGGCCGCCTACGAGCAGTACTTC,CASSLSAGAAYEQYF